This T cell receptor (beta chain) is from a study of cytomegalovirus exposure and HLA in healthy donors. The study, taken as a whole, reports: The study designated roughly 160 TCR beta chains cytomegalovirus-associated. Published work reported that the classifier diagnosed cytomegalovirus status with high specificity and sensitivity.

V lost 4 bases, J lost 5 bases, and 18 bases lay in between. The length of the CDR3 is 15 residues. The V gene's germline CDR1 is SGHDN and CDR2 FVKESK. Using immunoSEQ multiplex PCR, the repertoire was profiled, and TCRdb retains in-frame clones only, with some absent. The sample lists approximately 150,000 clones, around four fifths occurring once. About this clone: Antigen specificity is unknown.

The TCR originated in a man under 40 in good health and CMV-seropositive. Sequencing used PBMCs. V and J are TRBV14 and TRBJ2-7, with D tentatively TRBD1 (6 bases). The CDR3 sequence is CASSPYQQGSHEQYF. Here the CDR3 DNA reads TGTGCCAGCAGCCCATATCAACAGGGATCCCACGAGCAGTACTTC.